These 24 T cell receptor beta chains originate from one sample sequenced in a study of blood T cell repertoires in COVID-19. Only in-frame clones appear in the TCRdb table, and some are missing; sequencing was by immunoSEQ multiplex PCR. The sample has roughly 200,000 clones, 85% to 90% seen once. The sequencing input was peripheral blood. These receptors originate from a person aged 65 to 85 with COVID-19, enrolled during active disease.

This clone has a handful of counts. V gene TRBV6-5 combines with J gene TRBJ1-2, with 7 bases lining up with TRBD1. This CDR3 has 14 residues. Germline CDR1 reads MNHEY; CDR2 reads SVGAGI. The trim removed 2 bases at V and 4 bases at J, leaving 4 bases unmatched. The CDR3 here is CASSYEGAAYGYTF. The DNA of the CDR3 is TGTGCCAGCAGTTACGAGGGGGCAGCCTATGGCTACACCTTC.

CDR3 sequence (DNA): TGTGCCAGCTTTCGCGGTTCCTACAATGAGCAGTTCTTC. Residues: CASFRGSYNEQFF. The chain couples TRBV28 to TRBJ2-1; D is unresolved. This CDR3 is 13 amino acids long. Germline V gene sequence: CDR1 MDHEN, CDR2 SYDVKM. V was shortened by 8 bases and J by 1 base, with 9 bases between the two germline ends. Together with reference TRBV28 and TRBJ2-1, the CDR3 gives the full variable domain: DVKVTQSSRYLVKRTGEKVFLECVQDMDHENMFWYRQDPGLGLRLIYFSYDVKMKEKGDIPEGYSVSREKKERFSLILESASTNQTSMYLCASFRGSYNEQFFGPGTRLTVL.

The gene calls are TRBV19 and TRBJ2-5, with TRBD1 as a possible D gene (6 bases). CDR1 and CDR2 from the germline V gene are LNHDA and SQIVND (reference sequence). V was trimmed by 5 bases and J by 4 bases, leaving 14 bases between them. The CDR3 is made up of 14 amino acids. The CDR3 here is CASSGTIRGETQYF. The CDR3 coding sequence is TGTGCCAGTAGTGGGACAATTCGAGGAGAGACCCAGTACTTC.

This chain uses TRBV3-1 (or the pseudogene TRBV3-2) with TRBJ2-1; D might be TRBD2 (5 bases). The CDR3 sequence is 19 residues long. The ends were cut back, 2 bases at V and 5 bases at J, with 25 bases in the middle. Germline V gene sequence: CDR1 LGHDT, CDR2 YNNKEL (reference sequence). The CDR3 bases are TGTGCCAGCAGCCAATGGCGTTTTTTTTCTCCAACTAGAGACAATGAGCAGTTCTTC. This codes for CASSQWRFFSPTRDNEQFF.

The chain uses TRBV5-4 and TRBJ1-2; a weak D match, TRBD1 (6 bases). CDR1 and CDR2 from the germline V gene are SGHNT and YYREEE (reference sequence). V shed 0 bases and J shed 4 bases, with 16 bases lying between them. The CDR3 totals 16 residues. CDR3 nucleotide sequence: TGTGCCAGCAGCTTGGGAGCCACCGGGACATCCTATGGCTACACCTTC. Translation: CASSLGATGTSYGYTF.

The CDR3 loop is CSASLAGSTGANVLTF. In DNA form, the CDR3 reads TGCAGTGCTAGTCTCGCGGGGTCAACTGGGGCCAACGTCCTGACTTTC. The genes are TRBV20-1 and TRBJ2-6; tentative D call: TRBD2 (6 bases). In germline, CDR1 is DFQATT, CDR2 SNEGSKA (reference sequence). Trimming removed 3 bases at V and 2 bases at J, with 14 bases between. This CDR3 comprises 16 residues.

The V and J genes are TRBV21-1 and TRBJ2-7; the table's D call, TRBD2, was not checked against the DNA. TRBV21-1 is a recognized pseudogene. The CDR3 has 10 amino acids. The CDR3 region is CASTPYEQYF. DNA of the CDR3: TGTGCCAGCACTCCTTACGAGCAGTACTTC.

The genes are TRBV5-1 and TRBJ1-3, with 8 bases lining up with TRBD1. J was trimmed by 4 bases and V by 0 bases; bases with no gene match: 6. CDR1 and CDR2 from the germline V gene are SGHRS and YFSETQ. This CDR3 comprises 16 residues. Written as DNA, the CDR3 is TGCGCCAGCAGCTTGGAACCACAGGGGGGAGGAAACACCATATATTTT. Encoded protein: CASSLEPQGGGNTIYF.

The chain has TRBV28 and TRBJ1-4; D ambiguous. The V and J ends lost 3 bases and 4 bases respectively, with 12 bases between them. Germline V gene sequence: CDR1 MDHEN, CDR2 SYDVKM. The CDR3 has 15 residues. The CDR3 loop reads CASSFSTAGNEKLFF. CDR3 DNA: TGTGCCAGCAGTTTTTCGACGGCGGGTAATGAAAAACTGTTTTTT.

This chain connects TRBV7-8 to TRBJ1-2; TRBD1 might be the D (6 bases). CDR1 is SGHVS and CDR2 is FQNEAQ in the germline V gene. The CDR3 has 13 residues. Trimming shortened V by 7 bases and J by 8 bases, and 17 bases separated the two germline ends. CDR3 protein: CASTPFRDNGYTF. The CDR3 nucleotides read TGTGCCAGCACCCCTTTCCGGGACAACGGCTACACCTTC.

The chain uses TRBV4-1 and TRBJ2-1; 7 positions match TRBD1. The CDR3 totals 15 residues. The V and J ends lost 3 bases and 5 bases, in that order; junction bases with no gene match: 7. Per germline, CDR1 MGHRA and CDR2 YSYEKL. In nucleotides, the CDR3 is TGCGCCAGCAGCCAGACCGGGACAGCCGACAATGAGCAGTTCTTC. Its translation is CASSQTGTADNEQFF.

J is TRBJ2-1 and V is TRBV19; 10 bases agree with TRBD2. The V and J ends lost 1 base and 7 bases, in that order; junction bases with no gene match: 4. The germline V gene has CDR1 LNHDA and CDR2 SQIVND (reference sequence). This CDR3 spans 15 amino acids. The CDR3 sequence: CASSIGGSGRNEQFF. The DNA of the CDR3 is TGTGCCAGTAGTATAGGTGGTAGCGGGAGGAATGAGCAGTTCTTC.

V and J are TRBV30 and TRBJ2-7; 7 bases fit TRBD1. V dropped 0 bases and J dropped 12; count of bases not matched to a gene: 8. The CDR3 has 12 amino acids. Germline-derived CDR1 and CDR2 are GTSNPN and SVGIG (reference sequence). The CDR3 here is CAWSVQGQVVYF. The CDR3 nucleotides are TGTGCCTGGAGTGTACAAGGACAGGTAGTGTACTTC.

The genes are TRBV12-5 and TRBJ2-1, with TRBD2 matching over 9 bases. There are 16 residues in the CDR3. Germline V lookup: CDR1 LGHNT, CDR2 FRNRAP. Trimming took 3 bases from V and 7 from J; bases not matched to a gene: 10. CDR3 residues: CASGFWREGLGNEQFF. DNA of the CDR3: TGTGCTAGTGGTTTCTGGCGGGAGGGCCTGGGGAATGAGCAGTTCTTC.

The V and J genes are TRBV6-1 and TRBJ1-5; unclear D gene. This CDR3 region has 14 residues. The V and J ends lost 1 base and 1 base respectively, with 5 bases between them. Germline V gene lookup returns CDR1 MNHNS and CDR2 SASEGT. CDR3 region: CASSEGQSNQPQHF. The CDR3 region has the DNA TGTGCCAGCAGTGAAGGGCAAAGCAATCAGCCCCAGCATTTT.

The gene calls are TRBV27 and TRBJ1-1; a possible D gene is TRBD1 (5 bases). This CDR3 has 14 amino acids. V was trimmed by 3 bases and J by 10 bases, leaving 18 bases between them. The germline V gene encodes CDR1 MNHEY and CDR2 SMNVEV (reference sequence). CDR3 region: CASSFPGRTRRAFF. The CDR3 DNA is TGTGCCAGCAGTTTCCCAGGCCGGACACGGCGAGCTTTCTTT.

The J gene is TRBJ2-3, the V gene TRBV3-1 (or the pseudogene TRBV3-2); D is possibly TRBD2 (6 bases). Germline V CDR1 and CDR2: LGHDT, YNNKEL (reference sequence). The CDR3 loop spans 20 amino acids. Trimming pared 6 bases from V and 1 base from J, leaving 29 bases between. This chain's CDR3 is CASSHPRGSGQSPRTDTQYF. In nucleotides, the CDR3 is TGTGCCAGCAGTCACCCTCGGGGTAGCGGTCAATCGCCCCGCACAGATACGCAGTATTTT.

The gene calls are TRBV6-6 and TRBJ2-5; the D is unclear. The CDR3 contains 13 residues. Looked up from germline, CDR1 is MNHNY and CDR2 is SVGAGI (reference sequence). V gave up 7 bases and J gave up 1 base, with 10 bases separating them. The CDR3 reads CASKAGSQETQYF. The CDR3 coding sequence is TGTGCCAGCAAAGCAGGCAGCCAAGAGACCCAGTACTTC.

In this sample, this clone turned up a few times. CDR3 in DNA: TGTGCCAGCAGCGTGACCCGGGGGGACACTGAAGCTTTCTTT. It is translated as CASSVTRGDTEAFF. The chain recombines TRBV6-6 with TRBJ1-1; D perhaps matches TRBD1 (5 bases). The V and J ends lost 6 bases and 3 bases respectively, with 14 bases between them. Germline V lookup: CDR1 MNHNY, CDR2 SVGAGI (reference sequence). The CDR3 extends over 14 amino acids.

This clone was seen only once. The V and J genes are TRBV11-1 and TRBJ2-1; 10 bases map to TRBD2. This CDR3 comprises 15 residues. V was pared by 5 bases and J by 4 bases, with 5 bases of the junction left unmatched. Germline V CDR1 and CDR2: SGHAT, FQDESV (reference sequence). The DNA of the CDR3 is TGTGCCAGCAGCCCGAGCGGGAGGGTTTACAATGAGCAGTTCTTC. It codes for CASSPSGRVYNEQFF.

This chain connects TRBV4-3 to TRBJ2-5, with D perhaps matching TRBD1 (6 bases). CDR3 size: 15 residues. Germline V lookup: CDR1 LGHNA, CDR2 YSLEER. V gave up 1 base and J gave up 5 bases, with 14 bases separating them. CDR3 amino acids: CASSQGVNREETQYF. CDR3 in DNA: TGCGCCAGCAGCCAAGGAGTTAACAGGGAGGAGACCCAGTACTTC.

This clone was detected a few times. V usage is TRBV12-1 and J usage is TRBJ1-5; the D call in the table, TRBD1, was not verified against the DNA. TRBV12-1 is designated a pseudogene. This CDR3 has 17 residues. The CDR3, as DNA: TGTGCCAGACCCGACAGGGGGCGAGTGGAGGTTAGTCAGCCCCAGCATTTT. Its protein is CARPDRGRVEVSQPQHF.

The chain recombines TRBV7-6 with TRBJ2-7, with 8 bases lining up with TRBD2. The germline CDR1 and CDR2 sequences are SGHVS and FNYEAQ. V lost 3 bases to trimming and J lost 1 base; unmatched junction nucleotides: 2. CDR3 length: 14 amino acids. This CDR3 is CASSLSSGSYEQYF. The CDR3 bases are TGTGCCAGCAGCTTGTCTAGCGGGTCCTACGAGCAGTACTTC.

The J gene is TRBJ2-2, the V gene TRBV6-1; 7 nucleotides line up with TRBD1. Germline V gene data show CDR1 as MNHNS and CDR2 as SASEGT. Trimming at V came to 4 bases and at J to 1 base, leaving 6 bases not matched to a gene. The CDR3 totals 16 residues. This CDR3 reads CASSGQGTENTGELFF. Written as DNA, the CDR3 is TGTGCCAGCAGTGGCCAGGGGACAGAGAACACCGGGGAGCTGTTTTTT.